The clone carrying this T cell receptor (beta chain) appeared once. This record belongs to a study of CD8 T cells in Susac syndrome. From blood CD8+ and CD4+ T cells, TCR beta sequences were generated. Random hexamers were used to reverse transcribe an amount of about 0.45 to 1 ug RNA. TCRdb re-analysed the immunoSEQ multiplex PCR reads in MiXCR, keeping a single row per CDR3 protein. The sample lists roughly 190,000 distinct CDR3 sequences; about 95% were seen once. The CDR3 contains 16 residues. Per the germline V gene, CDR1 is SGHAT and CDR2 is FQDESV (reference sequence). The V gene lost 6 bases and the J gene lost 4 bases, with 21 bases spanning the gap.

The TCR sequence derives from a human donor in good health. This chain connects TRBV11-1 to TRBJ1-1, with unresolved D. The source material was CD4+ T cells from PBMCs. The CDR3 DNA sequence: TGTGCCAGCAGACAAGACGGTAGTAAGTCGGGCACTGAAGCTTTCTTT. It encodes CASRQDGSKSGTEAFF.